Following are 29 T cell receptor beta chains from one sample sequenced in a study of blood T cells in healthy people across ages. With a J-beta primer mix and a sample-barcoded 5' primer, a second PCR ran roughly 7 to 11 cycles. One entry per CDR3 protein results from TCRdb running MiXCR on the 5' RACE reads. The sample records approximately 810,000 distinct CDR3 sequences, less than 35% being singletons. Sample: blood. The origin of the receptors is a woman of 80 years or more in good health.

The gene calls are TRBV30 and TRBJ2-6; no reliable D call. V lost 7 bases to trimming and J lost 0 bases, with 13 bases between them. Germline V gene sequence: CDR1 GTSNPN, CDR2 SVGIG (reference sequence). The CDR3 has 15 residues. The chain's CDR3 is CAFRKENSGANVLTF. CDR3 in DNA: TGTGCCTTCCGGAAAGAGAACTCTGGGGCCAACGTCCTGACTTTC.

In this sample, this clonotype turned up many times. The chain employs TRBV20-1 and TRBJ2-5, with 12 bases that match TRBD2. The CDR3 has 16 amino acids. V lost 6 bases to trimming and J lost 4 bases; unmatched junction nucleotides: 12. Germline CDR1 and CDR2: DFQATT and SNEGSKA (reference sequence). DNA of the CDR3: TGCAGTGCCCAGGGACTAGCGGGTGCTAGCGGAGAGACCCAGTACTTC. Residues: CSAQGLAGASGETQYF.

For this clonotype: This could be a read error, since a much larger clone is one nucleotide away. The V call is TRBV3-1, the J call TRBJ2-1; D gene uncertain. Germline V gene lookup returns CDR1 LGHDT and CDR2 YNNKEL (reference sequence). The CDR3 contains 14 residues. The CDR3 region is CASGQEARSNEQFF. The CDR3, as DNA: TGTGCCAGCGGCCAAGAGGCTAGGAGCAATGAGCAGTTCTTC.

This clonotype was observed a few times. The CDR3 reads CASKETGRTEAFF. The CDR3 coding sequence is TGTGCCAGCAAAGAGACAGGGCGCACTGAAGCTTTCTTT. V and J are TRBV6-1 and TRBJ1-1, with 7 bases identical to TRBD1. Trimming at V came to 7 bases and at J to 4 bases, leaving 6 bases not matched to a gene. Germline CDR1 MNHNS, CDR2 SASEGT. CDR3 size: 13 residues.

This clonotype was observed at least ten times. The J gene is TRBJ2-5, the V gene TRBV12-3 or TRBV12-4; no definite D call. V was trimmed by 4 bases and J by 5 bases, leaving 17 bases between them. This CDR3 has 15 amino acids. In DNA, the CDR3 is TGTGCCAGCAGTTCCCGTTCCTCTAGGAGCGAGACCCAGTACTTC. Protein: CASSSRSSRSETQYF.

This clonotype was counted between two and nine times. V gene TRBV20-1 combines with J gene TRBJ1-2, with TRBD1 matching 9 bases. Germline V gene lookup returns CDR1 DFQATT and CDR2 SNEGSKA (reference sequence). V lost 5 bases to trimming and J lost 7 bases; unmatched junction nucleotides: 5. The CDR3 is 12 residues long. This CDR3 is CSASTGGCGYTF. CDR3 sequence (DNA): TGCAGTGCTTCCACAGGGGGCTGTGGCTACACCTTC.

Concerning this clonotype itself: A clone one base away is much larger, so this may be a read error. The V call is TRBV12-3 or TRBV12-4, the J call TRBJ2-7; 8 bases line up with TRBD2. The V and J ends lost 6 bases and 6 bases, in that order; junction bases with no gene match: 10. The CDR3 covers 14 residues. CDR3 loop: CASRFSGLASEQYF. CDR3 in DNA: TGTGCCAGCAGGTTTTCCGGACTAGCATCCGAGCAGTACTTC.

This clonotype occurred many times. The rearrangement uses TRBV27 and TRBJ1-2; D not resolved. CDR3 length equals 14 residues. Germline V lookup: CDR1 MNHEY, CDR2 SMNVEV (reference sequence). Trimming removed 5 bases at V and 7 bases at J, with 17 bases between. The CDR3 loop is CASSATVTWGGYTF. In DNA, the CDR3 is TGTGCCAGCAGTGCCACAGTTACCTGGGGTGGCTACACCTTC.

The chain recombines TRBV7-2 with TRBJ1-2, with D hard to call. The CDR3 consists of 14 residues. Germline lookup yields CDR1 SGHTA and CDR2 FQGNSA. V lost 5 bases and J lost 4, with 14 bases in between. DNA for the CDR3: TGTGCCAGCAGCGCAAGCCAGCTCATCTATGGCTACACCTTC. Residues: CASSASQLIYGYTF.

The V and J genes are TRBV10-3 and TRBJ1-1; possibly TRBD1 for D (5 bases). Germline V gene sequence: CDR1 ENHRY, CDR2 SYGVKD. The CDR3 runs to 15 residues. Trimming removed 8 bases from V and 5 bases from J, with 21 bases in between. CDR3 sequence reads: CAICGILQDGTEAFF. DNA for the CDR3: TGTGCCATCTGTGGTATCCTACAGGATGGGACTGAAGCTTTCTTT.

The chain combines TRBV6-4 with TRBJ1-4; TRBD1 aligns across 7 bases. The germline gives CDR1 MRHNA, CDR2 SNTAGT. V was pared by 8 bases and J by 7 bases, with 7 bases of the junction left unmatched. The CDR3 extends over 13 amino acids. CDR3: CASRGGIGEKLFF. The CDR3 DNA sequence: TGTGCCAGCCGAGGGGGCATCGGTGAAAAACTGTTTTTT.

This clonotype was counted ten times or more. J is TRBJ1-5 and V is TRBV20-1; D is undetermined. The CDR3 is 13 amino acids. V shed 0 bases and J shed 9 bases, with 12 bases lying between them. The germline V gene encodes CDR1 DFQATT and CDR2 SNEGSKA (reference sequence). CDR3 amino acids: CSARDRTSGPQHF. For the CDR3, the DNA is TGCAGTGCTAGAGATAGGACCTCGGGGCCCCAGCATTTT.

A note on this clonotype: A much larger clone differs from this one at a single base, so this may be a read error. The chain carries TRBV15 and TRBJ2-3, with D perhaps given as TRBD1 or TRBD2 (5 bases each). CDR3 size: 14 residues. In germline, CDR1 is LNHNV, CDR2 YYDKDF (reference sequence). With 1 base removed from V and 6 bases from J, the gap between germline ends came to 11 bases. The CDR3 DNA follows: TGTGCCACCAGCAGAGTTGAGGGGACGGATACGCAGTATTTT. Translated, it gives CATSRVEGTDTQYF. Together with reference TRBV15 and TRBJ2-3, the CDR3 gives the full variable domain: DAMVIQNPRYQVTQFGKPVTLSCSQTLNHNVMYWYQQKSSQAPKLLFHYYDKDFNNEADTPDNFQSRRPNTSFCFLDIRSPGLGDTAMYLCATSRVEGTDTQYFGPGTRLTVL.

This clonotype was observed at least ten times. This chain links TRBV13 with TRBJ2-7; TRBD1 or TRBD2 may be the D gene (5 bases each). Germline V CDR1 and CDR2: PRHDT, FYEKMQ (reference sequence). This CDR3 has 15 amino acids. The ends were cut back, 4 bases at V and 4 bases at J, with 17 bases in the middle. The CDR3 coding sequence is TGTGCCAGCAGCTCCGGGACCGGGATGCTTTACGAGCAGTACTTC. Amino acids: CASSSGTGMLYEQYF.

In its sample, this clonotype was seen many times. This sequence joins TRBV5-1 and TRBJ2-5, with D perhaps given as TRBD1 or TRBD2 (5 bases each). V lost 6 bases and J lost 1, with 16 bases in between. CDR3 length: 15 residues. In germline, CDR1 is SGHRS, CDR2 YFSETQ. The CDR3: CASTPAGTTQETQYF. The CDR3 DNA follows: TGCGCCAGCACCCCGGCTGGGACCACCCAAGAGACCCAGTACTTC.

This clonotype was seen repeatedly, ten times or more. This sequence joins TRBV11-2 and TRBJ2-7; D perhaps matches TRBD2 (6 bases). Per the germline V gene, CDR1 is SGHAT and CDR2 is FQNNGV. The CDR3 length is 16 residues. Trimming pared 3 bases from V and 2 bases from J, leaving 17 bases between. CDR3 DNA: TGTGCCAGCAGCTTGGATTTGGCGGGGATGGCCTACGAGCAGTACTTC. Its translation is CASSLDLAGMAYEQYF.

This chain uses TRBV6-6 with TRBJ1-4; unclear D gene. V lost 0 bases, J lost 4 bases, and 9 bases lay in between. CDR1 and CDR2 (germline): MNHNY, SVGAGI (reference sequence). The length of the CDR3 is 15 residues. The CDR3 reads CASSYSGRSNEKLFF. CDR3 in DNA: TGTGCCAGCAGTTACTCGGGCAGGAGTAATGAAAAACTGTTTTTT.

This clonotype was counted many times. CDR3 DNA: TGTGCCAGCAGTTACGCCCCCCCAGGGACCTCCTACGAGCAGTACTTC. As protein: CASSYAPPGTSYEQYF. This chain connects TRBV6-2 or TRBV6-3 to TRBJ2-7; perhaps D is TRBD1 or TRBD2 (5 bases each). There are 16 residues in the CDR3. Per the germline V gene, CDR1 is MNHEY and CDR2 is SVGEGT. V was cut by 2 bases and J by 0 bases, with 14 bases left in between.

About this clonotype: A much larger clone lies a single base off, so this may be a read error. This sequence joins TRBV24-1 and TRBJ2-3; no clear D. The CDR3 is made up of 11 amino acids. V lost 6 bases and J lost 5, with 5 bases in between. The germline gives CDR1 KGHDR, CDR2 SFDVKD. CDR3 sequence: CATSLRDTQYF. The CDR3 nucleotides read TGTGCCACCAGTCTCCGAGATACGCAGTATTTT.

This chain joins TRBV7-2 and TRBJ1-1; D unresolved. With 6 bases removed from V and 4 bases from J, the gap between germline ends came to 12 bases. The CDR3 extends over 13 amino acids. The germline gives CDR1 SGHTA, CDR2 FQGNSA. The CDR3 bases are TGTGCCAGCAGGCCGACGTCGAGCACTGAAGCTTTCTTT. It translates to CASRPTSSTEAFF.

This clonotype was recorded at least ten times. The chain has TRBV6-5 and TRBJ2-3; 10 bases match TRBD2. This CDR3 has 16 amino acids. Germline values: CDR1 MNHEY, CDR2 SVGAGI. Trimming cost V 6 bases and J 5 bases; bases outside gene matches: 11. CDR3 protein: CASRRGQRGGKDTQYF. CDR3 DNA: TGTGCCAGCAGAAGGGGCCAGCGGGGGGGAAAAGATACGCAGTATTTT.

The chain couples TRBV3-1 to TRBJ1-2, with a possible D match to TRBD1 (6 bases). V was shortened by 8 bases and J by 8 bases, with 30 bases between the two germline ends. This CDR3 has 17 amino acids. The germline CDR1 and CDR2 sequences are LGHDT and YNNKEL (reference sequence). CDR3 loop: CASSPSQTGTTGGGYTF. In DNA form, the CDR3 reads TGTGCCAGCTCACCTTCGCAAACTGGGACGACCGGGGGCGGCTACACCTTC.

V usage is TRBV12-3 or TRBV12-4 and J usage is TRBJ1-2, with D possibly matching TRBD1 (6 bases). CDR3 length: 17 residues. The ends were cut back, 5 bases at V and 4 bases at J, with 23 bases in the middle. The CDR3 spells CASSGIIQGEFGYGYTF. The CDR3 coding sequence is TGTGCCAGCAGTGGGATCATACAGGGAGAGTTTGGCTATGGCTACACCTTC.

This clonotype showed up just a few times. The chain uses TRBV7-9 and TRBJ1-2; possibly TRBD1 for D (6 bases). Trimming took off 11 bases at V and 2 bases at J, with 21 bases between the two ends. The germline CDR1 and CDR2 sequences are SEHNR and FQNEAQ (reference sequence). The CDR3 totals 15 residues. Here the CDR3 DNA reads TGTGCCTGGCAAATGTTGGACAGCATGAACTATGGCTACACCTTC. This codes for CAWQMLDSMNYGYTF.

In this sample, this clonotype turned up many times. This chain uses TRBV7-2 with TRBJ2-5; unclear D gene. V lost 0 bases to trimming and J lost 5 bases, with 13 bases between them. Per the germline V gene, CDR1 is SGHTA and CDR2 is FQGNSA. The CDR3 is 15 amino acids. DNA of the CDR3: TGTGCCAGCAGCTTAGCGAGGATGGTTTCGGAGACCCAGTACTTC. It specifies CASSLARMVSETQYF.

The J gene is TRBJ1-1, the V gene TRBV10-3; 7 bases map to TRBD1. This CDR3 comprises 14 residues. Unmatched junction bases numbered 12, after V lost 7 bases and J lost 7 bases. Germline CDR1 and CDR2: ENHRY and SYGVKD. CDR3 amino acids: CAIKLTGSELEAFF. CDR3 sequence (DNA): TGTGCCATCAAGCTGACAGGGTCGGAACTTGAAGCTTTCTTT.

The V and J genes are TRBV7-2 and TRBJ1-3; a possible D gene is TRBD1 (5 bases). This CDR3 spans 16 amino acids. Germline V gene data show CDR1 as SGHTA and CDR2 as FQGNSA. Trimming removed 2 bases from V and 0 bases from J, with 11 bases in between. The CDR3 nucleotides are TGTGCCAGCAGCTTACTGGGACCCAGCTCTGGAAACACCATATATTTT. Residues: CASSLLGPSSGNTIYF.

The V call is TRBV15, the J call TRBJ2-1; the match to TRBD2 covers 11 bases. Looked up from germline, CDR1 is LNHNV and CDR2 is YYDKDF (reference sequence). CDR3 length: 20 amino acids. V dropped 1 base and J dropped 1; count of bases not matched to a gene: 12. CDR3 DNA sequence: TGTGCCACCAGCAGAGCGGAGTCCCGGGGACTAGCGGCTTCCTACAATGAGCAGTTCTTC. Its protein product is CATSRAESRGLAASYNEQFF. Combining the CDR3 with reference TRBV15 and TRBJ2-1 gives the whole variable domain DAMVIQNPRYQVTQFGKPVTLSCSQTLNHNVMYWYQQKSSQAPKLLFHYYDKDFNNEADTPDNFQSRRPNTSFCFLDIRSPGLGDTAMYLCATSRAESRGLAASYNEQFFGPGTRLTVL.

Ten or more counts support this clonotype. The V and J genes are TRBV7-6 and TRBJ1-1, with TRBD1 as a possible D gene (5 bases). Trimming pared 5 bases from V and 1 base from J, leaving 8 bases between. Per germline, CDR1 SGHVS and CDR2 FNYEAQ. The CDR3 consists of 13 residues. The CDR3 DNA reads TGTGCCAGCAGCAAACAGGAGAACACTGAAGCTTTCTTT. Translation gives CASSKQENTEAFF. Complete variable domain (other parts from reference TRBV7-6 and TRBJ1-1): GAGVSQSPRYKVTKRGQDVALRCDPISGHVSLYWYRQALGQGPEFLTYFNYEAQQDKSGLPNDRFSAERPEGSISTLTIQRTEQRDSAMYRCASSKQENTEAFFGQGTRLTVV.